These 6 T cell receptor beta chains were all obtained from the same sample, sequenced in a study of blood T cell repertoires in COVID-19. Generated by immunoSEQ multiplex PCR, the TCRdb table keeps only in-frame clones and is missing some. This sample has roughly 38,000 clones, with just under 75% found just once. Sequencing was done on a sample of peripheral blood. These receptors came from a man aged 65 to 79 with COVID-19, enrolled during active disease.

Many counts were recorded for this clone. The chain has TRBV6-5 and TRBJ1-6; no clear D. This CDR3 has 15 amino acids. From germline, CDR1 is MNHEY and CDR2 SVGAGI. Trimming left V 6 bases short and J 9 bases short, with 18 bases between. The CDR3 sequence: CASSTGGLTSSPLHF. The CDR3, as DNA: TGTGCCAGCAGCACCGGTGGGTTGACTAGTTCACCCCTCCACTTT.

About this clone itself: Relative to the germline gene, one junction end is altered; a read error may explain this. The chain is built from TRBV7-2 and TRBJ2-7; D might be TRBD1 (5 bases). Germline V lookup: CDR1 SGHTA, CDR2 FQGNSA. CDR3 length: 15 amino acids. CDR3 region: CASSSSLAWGIGVDF. The DNA of the CDR3 is TGTGCCAGCAGCTCATCCCTGGCATGGGGCATAGGAGTGGACTTC.

V gene TRBV2 combines with J gene TRBJ1-2; 7 positions match TRBD1. Trimming removed 8 bases from V and 2 bases from J; junction bases left unmatched: 5. Germline values: CDR1 SNHLY, CDR2 FYNNEI. CDR3 length: 13 residues. This chain's CDR3 is CASSLTGNYGYTF. In DNA, the CDR3 is TGTGCCAGCTCGTTGACAGGGAACTATGGCTACACCTTC.

J is TRBJ2-1 and V is TRBV28; possibly TRBD2 for D (6 bases). The CDR3 sequence is 17 residues long. Germline CDR1 and CDR2: MDHEN and SYDVKM. The ends were cut back, 0 bases at V and 3 bases at J, with 15 bases in the middle. Written as DNA, the CDR3 is TGTGCCAGCAGTTTATGGACCTGGGAGGCCCTCTACAATGAGCAGTTCTTC. Residues: CASSLWTWEALYNEQFF.

This rearrangement joins TRBV10-3 to TRBJ1-5; maybe TRBD1 (5 bases). The germline V gene has CDR1 ENHRY and CDR2 SYGVKD. The germline V and J ends were trimmed by 3 bases and 7 bases, with 10 bases remaining between them. The CDR3 covers 13 residues. CDR3: CAISEGEVQPQHF. CDR3 sequence (DNA): TGTGCCATCAGTGAAGGGGAGGTCCAGCCCCAGCATTTT.

The chain employs TRBV19 and TRBJ1-4; tentatively, D is TRBD1 (5 bases). V was cut by 5 bases and J by 2 bases, with 12 bases left in between. Germline V gene lookup returns CDR1 LNHDA and CDR2 SQIVND (reference sequence). The CDR3 has 15 amino acids. The CDR3 is CASSWTLGTNEKLFF. As DNA, the CDR3 is TGTGCCAGTAGTTGGACACTCGGGACTAATGAAAAACTGTTTTTT.